This T cell receptor beta chain was sequenced for a study of T cells in Graves' hyperthyroidism and ophthalmopathy. Researchers took RNA transcripts and amplified the TCR beta CDR3 regions from them. The HTBI primer set served for first-round RT-PCR of the TCR CDR3. TCRdb ran MiXCR on the multiplex PCR reads and lists one entry per CDR3 protein. Of 620,000 or so distinct CDR3 sequences listed, about 14% were seen once; the top ten hold 9.5% to 15%. V lost 0 bases, J lost 6 bases, and 6 bases stayed unmatched. CDR1 DFQATT and CDR2 SNEGSKA come from the germline V gene (reference sequence). This CDR3 is built from 14 residues. Those patients with uncontrolled infection, other autoimmune disease, pregnancy or lactation were excluded.

This TCR was sampled from a woman in her fifties or sixties with Graves' ophthalmopathy. Sequenced sample: blood. The genes are TRBV20-1 and TRBJ2-3, with 7 nucleotides matching TRBD2. The CDR3 sequence: CSARDGGRSDTQYF. The CDR3 nucleotides read TGCAGTGCTAGAGACGGGGGGAGATCGGATACGCAGTATTTT.